This T cell receptor (beta chain) was sequenced in a study of blood T cell repertoires in COVID-19 (TCRdb year 2020). About the study as a whole: Samples from collaborators originated in the United States, Italy and Spain and spanned both the acute and convalescent phases of COVID-19. The material from the prospective study consisted of cDNA or gDNA derived from T cells, B-cell-depleted T cells, or PBMCs. The dataset comprised deeply sampled blood TCRbeta repertoires from subjects exposed to, actively infected with, or recovered from COVID-19. The repertoires were released in a freely available public database meant as a resource for research on the immune response to SARS-CoV-2. Samples came from the ongoing ImmuneRACE study (first 160 participants) plus 1,254 subjects from 6 global collaborators. A de-identified subject ID, COVID-19 status, age in years and sex were almost always included in the sample metadata. HLA class I and class II types, where available, came from metadata supplied by the sample provider rather than from assay-based typing.

This clone was recorded only once. It has no known antigen specificity. Nothing much larger sits one base from this clone, and base qualities are not available. Whole blood was collected in K2EDTA tubes by collaborating institutions according to the institutions' own protocols. For TCRbeta analysis, collaborator samples were shipped as frozen whole blood, as isolated PBMCs, or as DNA extracted from either sample type. From the germline V gene, CDR1 is MNHGY and CDR2 is SAAAGT. V and J lose 5 bases and 0 bases, and a span of 14 bases separates them. Measured from the cysteine to the phenylalanine, the CDR3 is 15 residues long. This entry keeps only the CDR3 DNA: 45 bases, framed from base 1. The immunoSEQ Assay, a bias-controlled multiplex PCR, was used to amplify TCRbeta CDR3 regions from genomic DNA. The authors processed their data as follows. Within the assay, amplification of reference gene primers was used to estimate how many nucleated cells each sample contained. Sequence reads were collapsed and filtered to measure the absolute abundance of every unique TCRbeta CDR3 rearrangement. For each sample, productive Simpson clonality was calculated by taking the square root of Simpson's diversity index across productive rearrangements. The clones in this table, taken by TCRdb from immuneACCESS, are in-frame only. Not every clone is retained; where verified, under half of the shortfall comes from an unresolved V gene, and the cause of the rest is unknown. V, J and clone size derive from that table, while D and trimming were established from the DNA sequence. The sample data list around 250,000 clones, and roughly 80% of these were observed just once. Around 3.4% of the sample goes to the ten largest clones.

The paper as a whole reports these results and caveats: How much clinical and demographic metadata was included differed by source and by participant, and the metadata was provided uncurated.

The source is a woman aged 18-29 years with acute or convalescent COVID-19. The chain employs TRBV6-8 and TRBJ2-7; possibly the D gene is TRBD2, per 5 matching bases. Sequencing was done on a sample of peripheral blood. The CDR3 here reads CASSNVSRGSYEQYF. The DNA is as follows: TGTGCCAGCAGTAACGTCTCCCGGGGCTCCTACGAGCAGTACTTC.